The T cell receptor (beta chain) described here comes from a study of cytomegalovirus exposure and HLA in healthy donors. 13 Jbeta primers and 60 Vbeta primers were used for the PCR. Method: immunoSEQ multiplex PCR; TCRdb's copy keeps in-frame clones and lacks some. The table has some 130,000 clones, 65% to 90% seen once. Findings and limits, study-wide: In vitro data verified a few CMV-associated chains as specific for CMV antigens. Researchers reportedly found TCR beta sequences accurately predicted most subjects' HLA-A and HLA-B alleles.

Comment on this clone: Antigen unknown.

Germline CDR1 is MNHEY and CDR2 is SMNVEV (reference sequence). The CDR3 totals 13 residues. V was cut by 1 base and J by 13 bases, with 11 bases left in between. Specimen: PBMCs. This sequence joins TRBV27 and TRBJ1-6; unclear D gene. The receptor's source is a man between 18 and 29 years old in good health and CMV-seronegative. CDR3 in amino acids: CASSLYIISPLHF. The CDR3 DNA reads as TGTGCCAGCAGTTTATACATAATTTCGCCCCTCCACTTT.